Listed here are 10 T cell receptor beta chains from one sample, sequenced in a study of PD-1 blockade in mismatch repair-deficient tumors. TCRdb keeps only in-frame clones here, not all; method: immunoSEQ multiplex PCR. Of about 38,000 clones in the sample, roughly 83% were seen once. Sequenced here: peripheral blood, sampled 4 weeks after starting pembrolizumab. These receptors were taken from an adult with mismatch repair-deficient cancer.

The V call is TRBV7-9, the J call TRBJ2-5, with 7 bases lining up with TRBD1. The V gene end was trimmed by 6 bases and the J gene end by 3 bases; junction bases not matched to a gene: 4. This CDR3 is 13 amino acids long. The V gene's germline CDR1 is SEHNR and CDR2 FQNEAQ (reference sequence). The CDR3 is CASRPGTEETQYF. DNA of the CDR3: TGTGCCAGCAGGCCAGGGACAGAAGAGACCCAGTACTTC.

V is TRBV27 and J is TRBJ1-3, with D perhaps TRBD1 (6 bases). The CDR3 length is 15 residues. Germline loops: CDR1 MNHEY, CDR2 SMNVEV (reference sequence). The V and J ends lost 5 bases and 0 bases respectively, with 11 bases between them. The CDR3 DNA reads as TGTGCCAGCAGTCAAACAGGGAGCTCTGGAAACACCATATATTTT. This gives the protein CASSQTGSSGNTIYF.

The chain links TRBV7-9 to TRBJ2-7, with 7 bases that match TRBD2. The germline gives CDR1 SEHNR, CDR2 FQNEAQ (reference sequence). This CDR3 is 14 amino acids long. V trimming: 4 bases; J trimming: 7 bases; junction bases outside the gene matches: 10. The CDR3 DNA sequence: TGTGCCAGCAGCTGGGGAGGGAGGGCCGTTGAGCAGTACTTC. Its translation: CASSWGGRAVEQYF.

This clone was detected only once. The chain has TRBV29-1 and TRBJ2-2; 13 bases are shared with TRBD2. There are 16 residues in the CDR3. Trimming removed 0 bases from V and 9 bases from J; junction bases left unmatched: 7. Germline CDR1 SQVTM, CDR2 ANQGSEA. In DNA form, the CDR3 reads TGCAGCGTTGAAGATACTACCGGGACTAGCGGGAGGGAGCTGTTTTTT. This encodes CSVEDTTGTSGRELFF.

J is TRBJ1-5 and V is TRBV19, with 7 nucleotides matching TRBD1. The length of the CDR3 is 15 residues. The trim removed 10 bases at V and 0 bases at J, leaving 9 bases unmatched. Germline CDR1 reads LNHDA; CDR2 reads SQIVND (reference sequence). The CDR3 coding sequence is TGTGCCACGCTCCGGGACAGCAGTAGCAATCAGCCCCAGCATTTT. Translating it yields CATLRDSSSNQPQHF.

The chain carries TRBV19 and TRBJ1-2; 7 bases agree with TRBD1. Germline lookup yields CDR1 LNHDA and CDR2 SQIVND (reference sequence). The CDR3 contains 15 residues. V lost 5 bases and J lost 8; bases outside the gene matches: 14. In DNA, the CDR3 is TGTGCCAGTAGTCCTTACCTTACAGGGGCCGGCGGCTACACCTTC. Amino acid sequence: CASSPYLTGAGGYTF.

The chain has TRBV4-3 and TRBJ2-1, with 10 bases aligning to TRBD2. The CDR3 length is 15 residues. Germline V gives CDR1 LGHNA, CDR2 YSLEER. The junction had 5 bases not matched to a gene; V was cut back by 0 bases and J by 9 bases. The CDR3 here is CASSQDPSGRIEQFF. Written as DNA, the CDR3 is TGCGCCAGCAGCCAAGATCCTAGCGGGAGAATTGAGCAGTTCTTC.

This sequence joins TRBV27 and TRBJ1-2; D is undetermined. V lost 8 bases and J lost 1, with 11 bases in between. CDR3 size: 13 residues. The germline CDR1 and CDR2 sequences are MNHEY and SMNVEV (reference sequence). The CDR3 bases are TGTGCCAGCTCCTATAAGGGTAACTATGGCTACACCTTC. The encoded protein is CASSYKGNYGYTF.

The rearrangement links TRBV30 to TRBJ1-1; D perhaps matches TRBD1 (5 bases). The CDR3 spans 12 residues. Trimming cost V 7 bases and J 6 bases, with 15 bases left between them. CDR1 and CDR2 (germline): GTSNPN, SVGIG (reference sequence). This chain's CDR3 is CASTGKGPEAFF. Written as DNA, the CDR3 is TGTGCCTCGACTGGGAAGGGGCCTGAAGCTTTCTTT. The full variable domain, rest sourced from reference TRBV30 and TRBJ1-1, is SQTIHQWPATLVQPVGSPLSLECTVEGTSNPNLYWYRQAAGRGLQLLFYSVGIGQISSEVPQNLSASRPQDRQFILSSKKLLLSDSGFYLCASTGKGPEAFFGQGTRLTVV.

This clone qualifies as medium-sized. DNA of the CDR3: TGTGCCAGCAGCCAGGGACTACACTCCTACAATGAGCAGTTCTTC. This translates into CASSQGLHSYNEQFF. The chain links TRBV7-3 to TRBJ2-1, with 7 bases matching TRBD2. The V and J ends lost 5 bases and 0 bases, in that order; junction bases with no gene match: 4. Germline loops: CDR1 SGHTA, CDR2 FQGTGA. This CDR3 is 15 amino acids long.